Below are 21 T cell receptor beta chains sequenced from a single sample in a study of shared clonotypes between healthy human individuals. Measured with immunoSEQ multiplex PCR; TCRdb has only the in-frame clones, and not every one. The table has about 1 million clones, about 74% seen once. Source material: memory CD4+ T cells sorted from blood. The subset here: CD45RA-negative fraction. These TCRs come from a man aged 18 to 29 in good health.

Details on this clone: This sample also contains other DNA sequences that code for the same CDR3. The genes are TRBV4-1 and TRBJ1-2, with D perhaps TRBD1 (5 bases). V was trimmed by 4 bases and J by 2 bases, leaving 8 bases between them. The germline V gene has CDR1 MGHRA and CDR2 YSYEKL. The CDR3 sequence is 13 residues long. The CDR3 loop is CASSPDRNYGYTF. CDR3 bases: TGCGCCAGCAGCCCCGACAGAAACTATGGCTACACCTTC.

The rearrangement joins TRBV5-5 to TRBJ1-2; D is unresolved. Germline V gives CDR1 SGHKS, CDR2 YYEKEE (reference sequence). The CDR3 is 13 amino acids. V lost 4 bases, J lost 4 bases, and 11 bases lay in between. CDR3 DNA sequence: TGTGCCAGCAGCCTGACATTGAGCTATGGCTACACCTTC. Protein product: CASSLTLSYGYTF.

This chain uses TRBV10-3 with TRBJ2-7; D gene unclear. V dropped 2 bases and J dropped 4 bases, with 18 bases sitting between them. Germline CDR1 reads ENHRY; CDR2 reads SYGVKD. This CDR3 spans 16 amino acids. The CDR3 region is CAISEKSASNGYEQYF. The CDR3 DNA sequence: TGTGCCATCAGTGAGAAATCAGCCTCTAATGGATACGAGCAGTACTTC.

Many counts were recorded for this clone. The V gene is TRBV19, the J gene TRBJ1-1; a possible D gene is TRBD1 (5 bases). The germline V gene encodes CDR1 LNHDA and CDR2 SQIVND (reference sequence). The CDR3 totals 15 residues. V lost 4 bases and J lost 0, with 12 bases in between. CDR3: CASSTRDGMNTEAFF. The CDR3 coding sequence is TGTGCCAGTAGTACCCGGGACGGTATGAACACTGAAGCTTTCTTT.

The gene calls are TRBV5-1 and TRBJ2-3; 12 positions match TRBD2. Germline CDR1 is SGHRS and CDR2 is YFSETQ. The CDR3 is 17 amino acids. The ends lost 3 bases at V and 7 bases at J; junction bases unmatched: 12. The CDR3 region has the DNA TGCGCCAGCAGCTCAACCGGGACTAGCGGGTACACGAATACGCAGTATTTT. Translating gives CASSSTGTSGYTNTQYF.

The V gene is TRBV27, the J gene TRBJ1-1; D uncertain. The V gene lost 4 bases and the J gene lost 1 base, with 16 bases spanning the gap. Germline V gene data show CDR1 as MNHEY and CDR2 as SMNVEV (reference sequence). This CDR3 spans 16 amino acids. The CDR3, as DNA: TGTGCCAGCAGTTACAAACAAAGAGCCGCGAACACTGAAGCTTTCTTT. Its translation is CASSYKQRAANTEAFF.

This clone was seen a handful of times. The chain couples TRBV7-9 to TRBJ2-7; 10 bases agree with TRBD1. V dropped 0 bases and J dropped 5; count of bases not matched to a gene: 4. Germline lookup yields CDR1 SEHNR and CDR2 FQNEAQ (reference sequence). The CDR3 has 15 amino acids. The CDR3 spells CASSLAGQGKNEQYF. The CDR3 DNA is TGTGCCAGCAGCTTAGCGGGACAGGGGAAAAACGAGCAGTACTTC.

Worth noting for this clone: A much larger clone differs from this one at a single base, so this may be a read error. The CDR3 sequence is CASSSDRGGEQYF. CDR3 coding DNA: TGTGCCAGCAGCTCGGACAGGGGCGGCGAGCAGTACTTC. V and J are TRBV11-2 and TRBJ2-5; 9 bases are shared with TRBD1. The J call may be faulty, since TRBJ2-7 better matches the DNA end. This CDR3 has 13 residues. Germline CDR1 reads SGHAT; CDR2 reads FQNNGV.

This clone was counted between two and nine times. DNA of the CDR3: TGCGCCAGCAGCGCTGGACCTCAGAGCTCTGGAAACACCATATATTTT. Encoded protein: CASSAGPQSSGNTIYF. This chain joins TRBV5-1 and TRBJ1-3; the D is unclear. The germline V gene has CDR1 SGHRS and CDR2 YFSETQ. This CDR3 has 16 residues. The V and J ends lost 4 bases and 0 bases respectively, with 14 bases between them.

This sequence joins TRBV5-1 and TRBJ2-1; 10 nucleotides line up with TRBD2. The ends lost 6 bases at V and 2 bases at J; junction bases unmatched: 8. Germline V gene sequence: CDR1 SGHRS, CDR2 YFSETQ. CDR3 length: 16 residues. CDR3 loop: CASNPSGSQAYNEQFF. In nucleotides, the CDR3 is TGCGCCAGCAACCCTAGCGGGAGCCAAGCCTACAATGAGCAGTTCTTC.

A note on this clone: In the same sample, other DNA sequences code for this CDR3. V gene TRBV18 combines with J gene TRBJ1-1; D remains unclear. V was shortened by 1 base and J by 1 base, with 7 bases between the two germline ends. The germline V gene has CDR1 KGHSH and CDR2 LQKENI. The CDR3 consists of 14 residues. In DNA form, the CDR3 reads TGTGCCAGCTCACCACAGGGCCAGAACACTGAAGCTTTCTTT. It yields the protein CASSPQGQNTEAFF.

This clone was counted between two and nine times. V is TRBV7-2 and J is TRBJ1-2, with no clear D. Between the trimmed V and J ends, which lost 5 bases and 0 bases, there was a span of 19 bases. The germline CDR1 and CDR2 sequences are SGHTA and FQGNSA. This CDR3 is built from 17 residues. The CDR3: CASSAVEGEWSNYGYTF. As DNA, the CDR3 is TGTGCCAGCAGCGCCGTGGAGGGAGAGTGGTCTAACTATGGCTACACCTTC.

The J gene is TRBJ2-2, the V gene TRBV2; a possible D gene is TRBD2 (6 bases). The CDR3 is 15 amino acids. Germline V gives CDR1 SNHLY, CDR2 FYNNEI. V lost 6 bases and J lost 5, with 16 bases in between. For the CDR3, the DNA is TGTGCCAGCAGGCAAACTAGCTCTTCTACCGGGGAGCTGTTTTTT. Translating it yields CASRQTSSSTGELFF.

This clone has just a few counts. The rearrangement links TRBV7-2 to TRBJ2-5, with TRBD2 identical over 8 bases. The CDR3 covers 14 residues. Germline V gene data show CDR1 as SGHTA and CDR2 as FQGNSA. V lost 5 bases to trimming and J lost 5 bases; unmatched junction nucleotides: 7. CDR3 in amino acids: CASSPPGGRETQYF. In DNA, the CDR3 is TGTGCCAGCAGCCCCCCGGGAGGGCGGGAGACCCAGTACTTC.

The chain couples TRBV29-1 to TRBJ2-3; the match to TRBD2 covers 12 bases. J gave up 0 bases and V 2 bases, and 9 bases lay outside the gene matches. CDR1 is SQVTM, CDR2 ANQGSEA, per germline. The CDR3 has 18 amino acids. CDR3 amino acids: CSVETSGRMGTSTDTQYF. As DNA, the CDR3 is TGCAGCGTTGAAACTAGCGGGAGGATGGGAACTAGCACAGATACGCAGTATTTT.

The chain has TRBV5-8 and TRBJ2-7; 10 bases agree with TRBD1. The CDR3 loop spans 14 amino acids. J gave up 5 bases and V 4 bases, and 6 bases lay outside the gene matches. CDR1 SGHTS and CDR2 YDEGEE come from the germline V gene. DNA of the CDR3: TGTGCCAGCAGCCTCAGGACAGGGGGGAACGAGCAGTACTTC. Translating it yields CASSLRTGGNEQYF.

J is TRBJ1-4 and V is TRBV6-1; D is undetermined. CDR1 is MNHNS and CDR2 is SASEGT in the germline V gene. The CDR3 runs to 15 residues. V shed 4 bases and J shed 5 bases, with 14 bases lying between them. CDR3 sequence (DNA): TGTGCCAGCAGTGTGGACTCTTCGCCCAATGAAAAACTGTTTTTT. Its protein is CASSVDSSPNEKLFF.

V is TRBV27 and J is TRBJ2-2; D perhaps matches TRBD2 (7 bases). The CDR3 runs to 13 residues. V lost 11 bases to trimming and J lost 0 bases, with 10 bases between them. The germline V gene encodes CDR1 MNHEY and CDR2 SMNVEV (reference sequence). In DNA, the CDR3 is TGTGCCGTAGGGGGGGCGAACACCGGGGAGCTGTTTTTT. Translated: CAVGGANTGELFF.

The CDR3 DNA reads TGCGCCAGCAGCTTGGGGGCGTATGGATCTGCGGAGCAGTACTTC. Protein: CASSLGAYGSAEQYF. The V call is TRBV5-1, the J call TRBJ2-7; D is uncertain. The V and J ends lost 0 bases and 7 bases respectively, with 17 bases between them. CDR3 length: 15 residues. Per the germline V gene, CDR1 is SGHRS and CDR2 is YFSETQ.

In the case of this clone: A much larger clone differs by one base, so this may be a read error. The same CDR3 can be traced to other DNA sequences in this sample. V usage is TRBV30 and J usage is TRBJ2-5; D is undetermined. Germline V gene data show CDR1 as GTSNPN and CDR2 as SVGIG (reference sequence). The CDR3 sequence is 11 residues long. V was clipped by 4 bases and J by 1 base, with 4 bases between them. The DNA of the CDR3 is TGTGCCTGGACAGTCCAAGAGACCCAGTACTTC. Its translation is CAWTVQETQYF. The entire variable domain, with the rest obtained from reference TRBV30 and TRBJ2-5, is as follows: SQTIHQWPATLVQPVGSPLSLECTVEGTSNPNLYWYRQAAGRGLQLLFYSVGIGQISSEVPQNLSASRPQDRQFILSSKKLLLSDSGFYLCAWTVQETQYFGPGTRLLVL.

V is TRBV7-2 and J is TRBJ2-4; D not resolved. The CDR3 runs 14 residues. Germline CDR1 SGHTA, CDR2 FQGNSA. The ends were cut back, 1 base at V and 6 bases at J, with 10 bases in the middle. As DNA, the CDR3 is TGTGCCAGCAGCTTAGTCGAACGTCGAAACATTCAGTACTTC. This sequence encodes CASSLVERRNIQYF.